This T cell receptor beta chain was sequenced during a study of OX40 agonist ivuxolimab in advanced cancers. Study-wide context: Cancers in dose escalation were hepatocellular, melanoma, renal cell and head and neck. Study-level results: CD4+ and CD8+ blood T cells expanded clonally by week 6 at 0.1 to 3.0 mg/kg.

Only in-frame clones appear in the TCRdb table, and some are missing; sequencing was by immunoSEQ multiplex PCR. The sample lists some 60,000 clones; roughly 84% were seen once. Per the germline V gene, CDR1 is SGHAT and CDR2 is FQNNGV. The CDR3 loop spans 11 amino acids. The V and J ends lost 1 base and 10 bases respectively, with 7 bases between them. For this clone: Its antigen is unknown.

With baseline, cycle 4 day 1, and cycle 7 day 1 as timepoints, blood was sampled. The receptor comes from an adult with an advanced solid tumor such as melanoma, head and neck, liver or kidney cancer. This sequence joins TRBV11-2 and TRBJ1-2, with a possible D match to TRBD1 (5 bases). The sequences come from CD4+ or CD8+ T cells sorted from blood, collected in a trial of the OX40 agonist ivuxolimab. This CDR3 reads CASSLAGTYTF. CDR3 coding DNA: TGTGCCAGCAGCTTAGCGGGGACCTACACCTTC.